This T cell receptor (beta chain) was identified in a study of blood T cell repertoires in COVID-19. Overall study context: Acute-phase and convalescent COVID-19 samples originated in the United States, Italy and Spain.

Generated by immunoSEQ multiplex PCR, the TCRdb table keeps only in-frame clones and is missing some. The table lists about 190,000 clones, about 90% of them singletons. CDR1 is SGHDN, CDR2 FVKESK, per germline. The CDR3 runs 18 residues. The V gene end was trimmed by 1 base and the J gene end by 2 bases; junction bases not matched to a gene: 6. Sequenced input: peripheral blood. The chain combines TRBV14 with TRBJ1-5, with 12 bases that match TRBD1. The TCR comes from a man aged 50 to 59 with acute or convalescent COVID-19. The CDR3 loop reads CASSQAGTGGLGNQPQHF. In nucleotides, the CDR3 is TGTGCCAGCAGCCAAGCAGGGACAGGGGGCCTAGGCAATCAGCCCCAGCATTTT.